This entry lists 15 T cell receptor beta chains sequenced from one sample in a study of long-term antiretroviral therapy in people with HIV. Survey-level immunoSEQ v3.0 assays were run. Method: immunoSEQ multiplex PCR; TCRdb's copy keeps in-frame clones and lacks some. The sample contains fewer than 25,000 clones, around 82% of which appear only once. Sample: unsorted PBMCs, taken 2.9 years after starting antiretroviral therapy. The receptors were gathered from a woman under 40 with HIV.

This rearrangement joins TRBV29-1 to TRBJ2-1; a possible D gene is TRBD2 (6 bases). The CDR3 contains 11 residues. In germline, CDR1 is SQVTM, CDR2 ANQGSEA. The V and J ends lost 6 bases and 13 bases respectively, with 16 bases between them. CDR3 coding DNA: TGCAGCGTCAAGGCAAGGGACTCTCAGTTCTTC. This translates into CSVKARDSQFF.

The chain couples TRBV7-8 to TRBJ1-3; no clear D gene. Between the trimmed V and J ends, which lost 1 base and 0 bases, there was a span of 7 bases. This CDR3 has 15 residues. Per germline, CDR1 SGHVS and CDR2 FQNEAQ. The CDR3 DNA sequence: TGTGCCAGCAGCTTAGAGGGAGGCTCTGGAAACACCATATATTTT. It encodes CASSLEGGSGNTIYF.

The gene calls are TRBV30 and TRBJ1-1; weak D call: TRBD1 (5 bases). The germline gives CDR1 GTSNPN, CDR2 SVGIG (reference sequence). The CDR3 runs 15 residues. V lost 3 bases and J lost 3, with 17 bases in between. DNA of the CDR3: TGTGCCTGGAGCCGAGGGTCGGGGGAGGACACTGAAGCTTTCTTT. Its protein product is CAWSRGSGEDTEAFF.

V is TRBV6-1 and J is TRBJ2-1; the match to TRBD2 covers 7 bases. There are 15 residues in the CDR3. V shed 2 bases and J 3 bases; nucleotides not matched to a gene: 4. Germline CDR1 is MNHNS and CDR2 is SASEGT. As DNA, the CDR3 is TGTGCCAGCAGTGAATTTGCGGGGGACTACAATGAGCAGTTCTTC. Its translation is CASSEFAGDYNEQFF.

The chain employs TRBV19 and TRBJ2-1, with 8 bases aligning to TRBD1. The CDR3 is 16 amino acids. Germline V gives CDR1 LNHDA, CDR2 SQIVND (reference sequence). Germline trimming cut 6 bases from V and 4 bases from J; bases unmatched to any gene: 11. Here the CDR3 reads CASSQTGDYIYNEQFF. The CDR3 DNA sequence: TGTGCCAGTAGCCAGACAGGGGATTACATTTACAATGAGCAGTTCTTC.

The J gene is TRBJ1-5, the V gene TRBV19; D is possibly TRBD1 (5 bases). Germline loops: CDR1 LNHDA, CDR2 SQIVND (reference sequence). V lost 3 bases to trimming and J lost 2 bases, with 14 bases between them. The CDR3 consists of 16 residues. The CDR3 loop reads CASSITLGDGNQPQHF. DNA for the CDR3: TGTGCCAGTAGTATTACCCTAGGGGATGGCAATCAGCCCCAGCATTTT.

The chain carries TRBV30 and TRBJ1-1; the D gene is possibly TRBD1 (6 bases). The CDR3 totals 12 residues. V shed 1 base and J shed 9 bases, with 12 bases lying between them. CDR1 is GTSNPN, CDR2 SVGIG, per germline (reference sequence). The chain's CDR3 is CAWSGTGTQAFF. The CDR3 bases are TGTGCCTGGAGTGGTACAGGGACTCAAGCTTTCTTT.

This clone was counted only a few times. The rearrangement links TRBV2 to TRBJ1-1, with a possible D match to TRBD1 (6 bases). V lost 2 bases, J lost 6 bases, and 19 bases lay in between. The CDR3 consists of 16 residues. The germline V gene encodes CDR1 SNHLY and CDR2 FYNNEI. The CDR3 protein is CASSETTQGLSSEAFF. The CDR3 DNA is TGTGCCAGCAGTGAAACGACACAGGGTTTGAGTTCTGAAGCTTTCTTT. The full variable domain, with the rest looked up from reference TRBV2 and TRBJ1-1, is EPEVTQTPSHQVTQMGQEVILRCVPISNHLYFYWYRQILGQKVEFLVSFYNNEISEKSEIFDDQFSVERPDGSNFTLKIRSTKLEDSAMYFCASSETTQGLSSEAFFGQGTRLTVV.

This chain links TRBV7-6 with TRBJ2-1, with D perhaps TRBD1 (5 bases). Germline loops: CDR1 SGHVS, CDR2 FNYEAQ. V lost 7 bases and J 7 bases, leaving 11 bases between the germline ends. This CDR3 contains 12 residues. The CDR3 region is CASMGQPNEQFF. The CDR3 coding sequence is TGTGCCAGCATGGGGCAGCCAAATGAGCAGTTCTTC.

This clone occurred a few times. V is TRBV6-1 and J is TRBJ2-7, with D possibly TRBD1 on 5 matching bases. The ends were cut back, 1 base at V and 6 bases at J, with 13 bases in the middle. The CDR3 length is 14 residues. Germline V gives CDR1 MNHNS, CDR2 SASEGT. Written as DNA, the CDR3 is TGTGCCAGCAGTGAAGGGGCAGGGAATCTCGAGCAGTACGTC. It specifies CASSEGAGNLEQYV.

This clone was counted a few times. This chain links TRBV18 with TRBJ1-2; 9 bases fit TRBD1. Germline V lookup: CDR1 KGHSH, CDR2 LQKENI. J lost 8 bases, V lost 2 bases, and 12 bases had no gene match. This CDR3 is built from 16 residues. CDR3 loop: CASSPSGGQGSSGYTF. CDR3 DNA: TGTGCCAGCTCACCATCCGGAGGACAGGGGTCATCCGGCTACACCTTC.

CDR3: CASSRQGLSTEAFF. For the CDR3, the DNA is TGTGCCAGTAGTCGACAGGGTTTATCCACTGAAGCTTTCTTT. The rearrangement links TRBV19 to TRBJ1-1; 7 nucleotides line up with TRBD1. The CDR3 has 14 amino acids. Germline loops: CDR1 LNHDA, CDR2 SQIVND (reference sequence). V lost 5 bases, J lost 4 bases, and 7 bases stayed unmatched.

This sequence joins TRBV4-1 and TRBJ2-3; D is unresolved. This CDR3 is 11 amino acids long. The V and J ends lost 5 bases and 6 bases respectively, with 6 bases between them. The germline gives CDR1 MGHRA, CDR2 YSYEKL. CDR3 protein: CASSEKDTQYF. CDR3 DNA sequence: TGCGCCAGCAGCGAGAAGGATACGCAGTATTTT.

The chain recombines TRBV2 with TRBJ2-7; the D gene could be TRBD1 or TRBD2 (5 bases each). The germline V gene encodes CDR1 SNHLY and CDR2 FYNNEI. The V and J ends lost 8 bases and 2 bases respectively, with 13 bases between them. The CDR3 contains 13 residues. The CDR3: CASSSGRTYEQYV. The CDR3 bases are TGTGCCAGCTCTTCGGGGCGGACCTACGAGCAGTACGTC.

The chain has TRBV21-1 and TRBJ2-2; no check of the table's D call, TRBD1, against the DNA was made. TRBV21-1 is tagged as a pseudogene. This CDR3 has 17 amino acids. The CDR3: CASSKRPLTGWTGELFF. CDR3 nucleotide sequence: TGTGCCAGCAGCAAACGGCCCCTGACAGGGTGGACCGGGGAGCTGTTTTTT.